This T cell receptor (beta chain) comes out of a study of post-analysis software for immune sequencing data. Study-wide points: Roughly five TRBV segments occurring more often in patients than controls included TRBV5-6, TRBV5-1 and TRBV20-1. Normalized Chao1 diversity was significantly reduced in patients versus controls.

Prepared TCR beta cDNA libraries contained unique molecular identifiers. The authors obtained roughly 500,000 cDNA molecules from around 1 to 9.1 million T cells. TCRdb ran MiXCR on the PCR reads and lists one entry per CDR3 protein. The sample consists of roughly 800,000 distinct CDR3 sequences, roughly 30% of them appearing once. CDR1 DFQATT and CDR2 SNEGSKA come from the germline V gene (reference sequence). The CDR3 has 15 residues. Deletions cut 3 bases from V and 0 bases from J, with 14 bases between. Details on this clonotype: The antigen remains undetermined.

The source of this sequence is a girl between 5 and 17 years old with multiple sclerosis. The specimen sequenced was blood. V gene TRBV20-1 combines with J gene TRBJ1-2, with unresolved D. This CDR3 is CSASFLRGTNYGYTF. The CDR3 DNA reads TGCAGTGCTAGTTTTCTCCGGGGAACTAACTATGGCTACACCTTC.